A single sample gave rise to the 17 T cell receptor beta chains below, sequenced in a study of beta chain features in type 1 diabetes. Broader study findings: In all four CD4+ subsets, TCRB CDR3 length was significantly, moderately reduced in type 1 diabetes.

cDNA synthesis used the whole RNA isolate, giving expressed TCRB sequences. TCRdb's copy holds only in-frame clones and misses some; the assay was immunoSEQ multiplex PCR. In the table there are tens of thousands of clones, roughly 40% of which are singletons. What these receptors recognize is not known. Input material: Tregs from blood. The source of these receptors is a man aged 25-40 years with type 1 diabetes.

The rearrangement joins TRBV5-1 to TRBJ2-3, with 8 bases aligning to TRBD2. V shed 7 bases and J 6 bases; nucleotides not matched to a gene: 13. Germline CDR1 SGHRS, CDR2 YFSETQ. This CDR3 region has 15 residues. CDR3 residues: CASHDPSGRSDTQYF. CDR3 nucleotides: TGCGCCAGCCATGACCCTAGCGGGCGGTCCGATACGCAGTATTTT.

This sequence joins TRBV28 and TRBJ2-7; 7 nucleotides line up with TRBD2. Per the germline V gene, CDR1 is MDHEN and CDR2 is SYDVKM. V lost 7 bases and J lost 4; bases outside the gene matches: 13. CDR3 length: 15 amino acids. The CDR3, as DNA: TGTGCCAGCACCCGGGGAGGGGTTGGGGTTTACGAGCAGTACTTC. Translation: CASTRGGVGVYEQYF.

The V gene is TRBV5-1, the J gene TRBJ1-1; D gene ambiguous. Germline CDR1 reads SGHRS; CDR2 reads YFSETQ. Trimming removed 3 bases at V and 1 base at J, with 10 bases between. CDR3 length: 14 residues. CDR3: CASSSVAGNTEAFF. DNA for the CDR3: TGCGCCAGCAGCTCGGTCGCCGGGAACACTGAAGCTTTCTTT.

The chain joins TRBV5-4 to TRBJ2-3, with 9 bases identical to TRBD2. Germline assignment: CDR1 SGHNT and CDR2 YYREEE (reference sequence). CDR3 length: 14 amino acids. Trimming removed 0 bases from V and 5 bases from J; junction bases left unmatched: 1. The chain's CDR3 is CASSLATSGDTQYF. The CDR3 nucleotides read TGTGCCAGCAGCTTGGCGACTAGCGGAGATACGCAGTATTTT.

The gene calls are TRBV5-6 and TRBJ2-1, with 16 positions matching TRBD2. J lost 14 bases, V lost 4 bases, and 12 bases had no gene match. Germline V lookup: CDR1 SGHDT, CDR2 YYEEEE. This CDR3 is 16 amino acids long. CDR3 protein: CASSVSPGLAGGPEFF. The CDR3 DNA reads as TGTGCCAGCAGCGTTTCACCGGGACTAGCGGGAGGGCCTGAGTTCTTC.

The chain uses TRBV28 and TRBJ1-2, with 12 bases matching TRBD1. The trim removed 5 bases at V and 4 bases at J, leaving 5 bases unmatched. CDR3 length equals 15 residues. Germline V gene lookup returns CDR1 MDHEN and CDR2 SYDVKM. The CDR3 sequence is CASSPGQGARYGYTF. Written as DNA, the CDR3 is TGTGCCAGCAGTCCGGGACAGGGGGCGCGCTATGGCTACACCTTC.

V gene TRBV13 combines with J gene TRBJ2-7; unclear D gene. Germline values: CDR1 PRHDT, CDR2 FYEKMQ (reference sequence). Trimming took 3 bases from V and 10 from J, leaving 10 bases between them. The CDR3 has 11 amino acids. The CDR3 region is CASSFSQEQYF. CDR3 nucleotides: TGTGCCAGCAGCTTCTCCCAGGAACAGTACTTC.

The chain recombines TRBV10-3 with TRBJ1-4; D unclear. Germline V gives CDR1 ENHRY, CDR2 SYGVKD. The CDR3 runs to 15 residues. Between the trimmed V and J ends, which lost 6 bases and 8 bases, there was a span of 19 bases. In nucleotides, the CDR3 is TGTGCCATCAGACCCTCCGGGTCCGATGGAGAAAAACTGTTTTTT. Amino acids: CAIRPSGSDGEKLFF.

This clone was counted only a few times. The genes are TRBV2 and TRBJ1-1, with TRBD1 as a possible D gene (6 bases). Germline V gives CDR1 SNHLY, CDR2 FYNNEI. The CDR3 has 15 residues. V gave up 4 bases and J gave up 1 base, with 13 bases separating them. CDR3 in amino acids: CASSANRVSNTEAFF. DNA of the CDR3: TGTGCCAGCAGTGCGAACAGGGTCTCGAACACTGAAGCTTTCTTT.

The chain has TRBV5-4 and TRBJ2-2; the match to TRBD1 covers 7 bases. V gave up 2 bases and J gave up 5 bases; unmatched junction bases: 9. This CDR3 has 16 amino acids. The germline CDR1 and CDR2 sequences are SGHNT and YYREEE (reference sequence). The DNA of the CDR3 is TGTGCCAGCAGCTTTAACAGGGGAGTTGGAACCGGGGAGCTGTTTTTT. Residues: CASSFNRGVGTGELFF.

The chain links TRBV28 to TRBJ1-5; D gene unclear. CDR1 is MDHEN and CDR2 is SYDVKM in the germline V gene. The CDR3 has 16 residues. With 6 bases removed from V and 7 bases from J, the gap between germline ends came to 22 bases. The CDR3 sequence is CASSPPPDSAGQPQHF. CDR3 DNA: TGTGCCAGCAGCCCCCCCCCGGACTCGGCGGGACAGCCCCAGCATTTT.

The chain uses TRBV14 and TRBJ2-2; D uncertain. Germline CDR1 is SGHDN and CDR2 is FVKESK. Deletions cut 3 bases from V and 6 bases from J, with 17 bases between. There are 16 residues in the CDR3. CDR3: CASSQYSSDVPGELFF. The CDR3 DNA sequence: TGTGCCAGCAGCCAGTACAGTTCTGATGTCCCCGGGGAGCTGTTTTTT. Full variable domain (rest looked up from reference TRBV14 and TRBJ2-2): EAGVTQFPSHSVIEKGQTVTLRCDPISGHDNLYWYRRVMGKEIKFLLHFVKESKQDESGMPNNRFLAERTGGTYSTLKVQPAELEDSGVYFCASSQYSSDVPGELFFGEGSRLTVL.

This clone was seen a few times. The rearrangement uses TRBV5-1 and TRBJ2-5, with TRBD2 identical over 7 bases. The CDR3 runs to 13 residues. Germline values: CDR1 SGHRS, CDR2 YFSETQ. V was clipped by 4 bases and J by 5 bases; unmatched bases: 5. The CDR3 sequence: CASSAGLVETQYF. The DNA of the CDR3 is TGCGCCAGCAGCGCCGGACTAGTGGAGACCCAGTACTTC.

This clone was detected a few times. The chain couples TRBV29-1 to TRBJ2-3; 7 bases match TRBD1. CDR3 length: 12 amino acids. The V and J ends lost 6 bases and 4 bases, in that order; junction bases with no gene match: 4. Germline values: CDR1 SQVTM, CDR2 ANQGSEA. CDR3 sequence: CSVATGSDTQYF. The CDR3, as DNA: TGCAGCGTAGCGACAGGGTCAGATACGCAGTATTTT.

The rearrangement links TRBV27 to TRBJ1-2; TRBD1 agrees at 11 bases. The CDR3 spans 15 residues. Germline CDR1 reads MNHEY; CDR2 reads SMNVEV (reference sequence). Trimming removed 2 bases from V and 4 bases from J; junction bases left unmatched: 3. CDR3 loop: CASSLVGQGAYGYTF. The DNA of the CDR3 is TGTGCCAGCAGTTTAGTCGGACAGGGGGCCTATGGCTACACCTTC.

The chain employs TRBV5-1 and TRBJ1-2; 9 bases map to TRBD1. Germline V gene lookup returns CDR1 SGHRS and CDR2 YFSETQ. The CDR3 extends over 15 amino acids. V dropped 3 bases and J dropped 6; count of bases not matched to a gene: 9. CDR3 bases: TGCGCCAGCAGCTCCGGACAGGGGTGGTTCGATGGCTACACCTTC. It yields the protein CASSSGQGWFDGYTF.

J is TRBJ1-3 and V is TRBV28; 8 nucleotides align to TRBD1. V trimming: 4 bases; J trimming: 2 bases; junction bases outside the gene matches: 1. The CDR3 totals 14 residues. Germline V lookup: CDR1 MDHEN, CDR2 SYDVKM. CDR3 coding DNA: TGTGCCAGCAGTTCACAGGGGGCTGGAAACACCATATATTTT. It translates to CASSSQGAGNTIYF.